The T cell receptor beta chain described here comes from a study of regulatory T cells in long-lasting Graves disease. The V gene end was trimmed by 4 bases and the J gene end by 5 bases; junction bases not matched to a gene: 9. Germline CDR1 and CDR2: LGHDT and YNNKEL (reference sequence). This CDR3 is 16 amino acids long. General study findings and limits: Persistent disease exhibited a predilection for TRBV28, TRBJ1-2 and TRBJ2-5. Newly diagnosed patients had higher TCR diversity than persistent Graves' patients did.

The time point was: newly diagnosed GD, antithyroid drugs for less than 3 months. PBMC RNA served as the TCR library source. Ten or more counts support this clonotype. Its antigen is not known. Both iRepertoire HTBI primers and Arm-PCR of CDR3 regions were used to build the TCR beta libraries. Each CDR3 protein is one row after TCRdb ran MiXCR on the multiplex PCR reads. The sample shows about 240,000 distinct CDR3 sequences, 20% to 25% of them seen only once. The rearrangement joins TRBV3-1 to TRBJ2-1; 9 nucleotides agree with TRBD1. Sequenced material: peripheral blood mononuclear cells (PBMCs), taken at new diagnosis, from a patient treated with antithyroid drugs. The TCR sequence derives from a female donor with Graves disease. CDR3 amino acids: CASSPIGTGSNNEQFF. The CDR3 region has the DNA TGTGCCAGCAGCCCCATAGGGACAGGGAGTAACAATGAGCAGTTCTTC.